In this sample, the clone carrying this T cell receptor beta chain turned up a few times. The sample originates from a study of blood T cell repertoires in COVID-19. Turning to the study itself: Specimens from acute and convalescent COVID-19 originated in the United States, Italy and Spain.

Some clones are missing from TCRdb's copy, which holds only in-frame ones; the method was immunoSEQ multiplex PCR. The sample lists about 110,000 clones; roughly four fifths were seen once. Trimming took 0 bases from V and 4 from J; bases not matched to a gene: 7. The germline gives CDR1 SGHRS, CDR2 YFSETQ. CDR3 length equals 16 residues. The chain is built from TRBV5-1 and TRBJ1-2; 9 nucleotides match TRBD1. The specimen was peripheral blood. The receptor's source is a man between 65 and 85 years old with active or convalescent COVID-19. The CDR3 here is CASSLGLGQGVYGYTF. The CDR3 nucleotides are TGCGCCAGCAGCTTGGGTTTGGGACAGGGAGTCTATGGCTACACCTTC.